The clone carrying this T cell receptor beta chain occurred a few times. The treatment denotes: randomized to nivolumab then ipilimumab (arm A) or the reverse (arm B). The data derive from a study of sequential checkpoint blockade in melanoma. Germline CDR1 is SGHDN and CDR2 is FVKESK. V was cut by 3 bases and J by 8 bases, with 7 bases left in between. The CDR3 runs 11 residues. Assay used: immunoSEQ multiplex PCR; TCRdb lists only in-frame clones, some missing. The profile covers about 10,000 clones, with 20% to 25% appearing a single time and 13% to 15% taken by the ten largest. The chain has TRBV14 and TRBJ1-1, with no clear D. This sequence originates from a human donor with melanoma. Specimen: tumor tissue (inferred from file names), collected from a patient given nivolumab and ipilimumab in sequence. The CDR3, as DNA: TGTGCCAGCAGCCATGGAGTCGAAGCTTTCTTT. Amino acid sequence: CASSHGVEAFF.